This TCR beta chain was sequenced in a study of blood T cell repertoires in COVID-19. This CDR3 has 12 residues. V was trimmed by 6 bases and J by 8 bases, leaving 11 bases between them. How the authors handled the data: Amplification of reference gene primers was used by the study to estimate nucleated cell counts. Clones were read by immunoSEQ multiplex PCR, and TCRdb kept only the in-frame ones, dropping some. V, J and clone size reflect that table, while D and trimming were determined from the DNA. The sample has 250,000 to 350,000 clones; approximately 80% are singletons. The chain has TRBV12-3 or TRBV12-4 and TRBJ1-3; a weak D match, TRBD1 (5 bases). The material sequenced was peripheral blood. The sequence derives from a woman aged 45-59 years with active or convalescent COVID-19. In DNA form, the CDR3 reads TGTGCCAGCAGCCCCGGGGGGGACACCATATATTTT. It encodes CASSPGGDTIYF.